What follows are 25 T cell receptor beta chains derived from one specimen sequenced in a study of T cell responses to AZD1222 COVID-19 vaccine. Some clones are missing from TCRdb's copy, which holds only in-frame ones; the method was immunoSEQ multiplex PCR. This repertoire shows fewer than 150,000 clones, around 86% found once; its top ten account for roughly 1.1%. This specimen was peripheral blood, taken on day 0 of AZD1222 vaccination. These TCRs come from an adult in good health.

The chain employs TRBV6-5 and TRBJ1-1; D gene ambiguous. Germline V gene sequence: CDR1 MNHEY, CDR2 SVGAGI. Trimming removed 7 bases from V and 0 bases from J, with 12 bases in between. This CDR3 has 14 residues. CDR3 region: CASKQANMNTEAFF. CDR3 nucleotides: TGTGCCAGCAAGCAGGCCAACATGAACACTGAAGCTTTCTTT.

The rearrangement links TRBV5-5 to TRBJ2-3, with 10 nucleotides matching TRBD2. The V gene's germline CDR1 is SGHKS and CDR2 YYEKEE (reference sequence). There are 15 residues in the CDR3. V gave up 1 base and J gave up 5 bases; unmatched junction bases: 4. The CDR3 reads CASSLSGGAGDTQYF. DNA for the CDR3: TGTGCCAGCAGCTTGAGCGGGGGGGCCGGAGATACGCAGTATTTT.

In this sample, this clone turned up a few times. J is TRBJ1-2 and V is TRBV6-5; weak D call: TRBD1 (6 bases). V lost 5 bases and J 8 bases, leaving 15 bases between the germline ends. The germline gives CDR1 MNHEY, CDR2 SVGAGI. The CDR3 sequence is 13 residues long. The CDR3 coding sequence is TGTGCCAGCAGTCCTACAGGGTCAGACGGCTACACCTTC. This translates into CASSPTGSDGYTF.

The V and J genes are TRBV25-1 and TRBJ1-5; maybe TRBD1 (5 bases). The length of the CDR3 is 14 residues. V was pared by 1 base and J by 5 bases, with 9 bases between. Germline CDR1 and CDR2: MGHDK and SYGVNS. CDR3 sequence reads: CASSEWGPDQPQHF. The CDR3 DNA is TGTGCCAGCAGTGAATGGGGCCCTGATCAGCCCCAGCATTTT.

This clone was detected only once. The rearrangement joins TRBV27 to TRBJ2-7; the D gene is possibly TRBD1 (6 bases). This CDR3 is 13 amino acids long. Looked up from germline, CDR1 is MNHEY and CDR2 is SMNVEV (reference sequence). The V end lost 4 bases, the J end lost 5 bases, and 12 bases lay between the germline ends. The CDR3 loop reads CASSWARGHEQYF. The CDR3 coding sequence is TGTGCCAGCAGTTGGGCCAGGGGCCACGAGCAGTACTTC.

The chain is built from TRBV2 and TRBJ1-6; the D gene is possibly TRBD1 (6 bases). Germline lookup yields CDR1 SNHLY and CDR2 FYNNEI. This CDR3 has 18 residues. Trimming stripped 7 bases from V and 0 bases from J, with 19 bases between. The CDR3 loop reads CASILTRGASSYNSPLHF. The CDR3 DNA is TGTGCCAGCATCCTCACCCGGGGGGCTAGCTCCTATAATTCACCCCTCCACTTT.

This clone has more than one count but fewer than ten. The CDR3 is CATSDGRQGNTGELFF. The CDR3 DNA reads TGTGCCACCAGTGATGGGAGACAGGGAAACACCGGGGAGCTGTTTTTT. The rearrangement links TRBV24-1 to TRBJ2-2; 7 bases agree with TRBD1. V shed 3 bases, J shed 2 bases, and the junction held 5 bases outside the gene matches. The CDR3 is 16 amino acids. CDR1 is KGHDR, CDR2 SFDVKD, per germline.

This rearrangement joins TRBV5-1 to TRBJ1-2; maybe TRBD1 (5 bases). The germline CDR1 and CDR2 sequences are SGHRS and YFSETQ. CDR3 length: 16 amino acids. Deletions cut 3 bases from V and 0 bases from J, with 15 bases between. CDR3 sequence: CASSWFRDGANYGYTF. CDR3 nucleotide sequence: TGCGCCAGCAGCTGGTTTCGGGACGGAGCTAACTATGGCTACACCTTC.

The CDR3 nucleotides read TGTGCCAGCAGTCCCGCAGGGGACGTTCAGCCCCAGCATTTT. Translation: CASSPAGDVQPQHF. This chain connects TRBV6-2 or TRBV6-3 to TRBJ1-5, with D tentatively TRBD1 (6 bases). From germline, CDR1 is MNHEY and CDR2 SVGEGT. The CDR3 sequence is 14 residues long. The germline V and J ends were trimmed by 5 bases and 6 bases, with 14 bases remaining between them.

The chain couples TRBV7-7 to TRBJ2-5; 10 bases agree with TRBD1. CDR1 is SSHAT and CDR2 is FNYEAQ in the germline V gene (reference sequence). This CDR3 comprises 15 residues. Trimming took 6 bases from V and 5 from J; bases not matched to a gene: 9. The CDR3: CASSSGTGVSETQYF. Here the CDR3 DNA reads TGTGCCAGCAGTTCGGGGACAGGGGTGTCCGAGACCCAGTACTTC.

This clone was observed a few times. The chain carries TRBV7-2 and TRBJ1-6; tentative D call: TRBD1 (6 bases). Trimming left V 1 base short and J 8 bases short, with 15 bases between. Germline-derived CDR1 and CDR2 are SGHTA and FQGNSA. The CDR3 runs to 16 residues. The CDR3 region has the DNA TGTGCCAGCAGCTTAGGATGGGGGCGACGTGATTCACCCCTCCACTTT. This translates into CASSLGWGRRDSPLHF.

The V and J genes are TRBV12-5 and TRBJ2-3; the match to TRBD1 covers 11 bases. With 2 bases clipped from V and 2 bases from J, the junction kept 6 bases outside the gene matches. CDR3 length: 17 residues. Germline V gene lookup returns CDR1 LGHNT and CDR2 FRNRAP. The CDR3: CASGLPGDRGTTDTQYF. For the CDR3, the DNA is TGTGCTAGTGGTTTGCCCGGGGACAGGGGGACCACAGATACGCAGTATTTT. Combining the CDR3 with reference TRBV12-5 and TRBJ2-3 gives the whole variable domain DARVTQTPRHKVTEMGQEVTMRCQPILGHNTVFWYRQTMMQGLELLAYFRNRAPLDDSGMPKDRFSAEMPDATLATLKIQPSEPRDSAVYFCASGLPGDRGTTDTQYFGPGTRLTVL.

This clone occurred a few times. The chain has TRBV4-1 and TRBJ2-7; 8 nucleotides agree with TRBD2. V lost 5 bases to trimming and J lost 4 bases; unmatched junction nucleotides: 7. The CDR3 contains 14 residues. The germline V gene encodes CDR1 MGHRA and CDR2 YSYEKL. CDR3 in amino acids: CASSTGTRGYEQYF. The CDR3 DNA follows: TGCGCCAGCAGCACCGGGACTAGAGGTTACGAGCAGTACTTC.

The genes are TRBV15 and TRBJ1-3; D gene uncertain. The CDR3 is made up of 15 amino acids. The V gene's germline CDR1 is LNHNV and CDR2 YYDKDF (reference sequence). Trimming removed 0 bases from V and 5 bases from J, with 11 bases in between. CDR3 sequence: CATSRDKTNRNTIYF. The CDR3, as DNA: TGTGCCACCAGCAGAGATAAGACCAACAGAAACACCATATATTTT.

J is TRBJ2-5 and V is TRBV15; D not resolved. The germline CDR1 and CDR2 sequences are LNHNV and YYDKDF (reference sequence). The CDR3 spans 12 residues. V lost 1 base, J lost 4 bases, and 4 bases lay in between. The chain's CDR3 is CATSRAGETQYF. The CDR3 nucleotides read TGTGCCACCAGCAGAGCAGGAGAGACCCAGTACTTC.

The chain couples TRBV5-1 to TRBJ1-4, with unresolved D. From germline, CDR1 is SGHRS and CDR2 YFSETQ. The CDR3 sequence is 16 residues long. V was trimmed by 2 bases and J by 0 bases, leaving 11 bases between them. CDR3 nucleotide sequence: TGCGCCAGCAGCTTAATTGAACACGCAACTAATGAAAAACTGTTTTTT. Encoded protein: CASSLIEHATNEKLFF.

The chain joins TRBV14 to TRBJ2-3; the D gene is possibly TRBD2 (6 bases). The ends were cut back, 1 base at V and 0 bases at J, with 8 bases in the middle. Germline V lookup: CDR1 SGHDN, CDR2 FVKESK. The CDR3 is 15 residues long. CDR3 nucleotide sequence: TGTGCCAGCAGCCAAGGGACTATTAGCACAGATACGCAGTATTTT. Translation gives CASSQGTISTDTQYF.

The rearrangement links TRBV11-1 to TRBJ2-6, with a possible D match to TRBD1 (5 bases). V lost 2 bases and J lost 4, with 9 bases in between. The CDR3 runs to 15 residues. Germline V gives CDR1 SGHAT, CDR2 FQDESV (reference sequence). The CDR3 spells CASSLNGAGANVLTF. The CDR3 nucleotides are TGTGCCAGCAGCTTAAATGGGGCCGGGGCCAACGTCCTGACTTTC.

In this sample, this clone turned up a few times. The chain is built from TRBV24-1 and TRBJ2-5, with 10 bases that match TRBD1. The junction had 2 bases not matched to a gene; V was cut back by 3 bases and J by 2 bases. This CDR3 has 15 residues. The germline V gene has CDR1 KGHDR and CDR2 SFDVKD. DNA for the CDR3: TGTGCCACCAGTGATCGGACAGGGGGGCAAGAGACCCAGTACTTC. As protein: CATSDRTGGQETQYF.

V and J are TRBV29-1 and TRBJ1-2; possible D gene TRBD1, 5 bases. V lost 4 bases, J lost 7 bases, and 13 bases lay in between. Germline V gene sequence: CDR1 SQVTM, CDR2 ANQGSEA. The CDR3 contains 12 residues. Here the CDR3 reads CSVVQWQGGYTF. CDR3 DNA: TGCAGCGTTGTCCAATGGCAGGGTGGCTACACCTTC.

The CDR3 DNA reads TGCAGCGCCAAACAACAGCTCCTCCGGGAGACCCAGTACTTC. Protein: CSAKQQLLRETQYF. The chain recombines TRBV29-1 with TRBJ2-5; no definite D call. The CDR3 spans 14 residues. Germline values: CDR1 SQVTM, CDR2 ANQGSEA. Trimming pared 7 bases from V and 5 bases from J, leaving 20 bases between.

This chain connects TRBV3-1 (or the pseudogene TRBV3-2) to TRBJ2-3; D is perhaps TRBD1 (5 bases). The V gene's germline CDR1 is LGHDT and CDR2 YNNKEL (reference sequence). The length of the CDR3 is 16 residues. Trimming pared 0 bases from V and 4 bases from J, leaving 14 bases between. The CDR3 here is CASSQDFRLGPDTQYF. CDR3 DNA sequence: TGTGCCAGCAGCCAAGATTTTCGACTGGGGCCAGATACGCAGTATTTT.

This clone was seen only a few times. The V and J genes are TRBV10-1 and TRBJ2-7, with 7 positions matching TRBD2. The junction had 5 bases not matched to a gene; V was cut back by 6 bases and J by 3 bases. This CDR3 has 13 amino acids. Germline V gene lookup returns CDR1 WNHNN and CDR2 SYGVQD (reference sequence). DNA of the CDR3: TGCGCCAGCAGCGCCGGGACTAACTACGAGCAGTACTTC. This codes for CASSAGTNYEQYF.

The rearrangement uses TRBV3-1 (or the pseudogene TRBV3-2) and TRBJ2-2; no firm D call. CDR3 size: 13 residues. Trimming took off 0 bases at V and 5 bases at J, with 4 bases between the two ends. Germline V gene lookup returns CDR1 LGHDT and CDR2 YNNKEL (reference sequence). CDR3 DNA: TGTGCCAGCAGCCAAGAGTCTACCGGGGAGCTGTTTTTT. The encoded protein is CASSQESTGELFF.

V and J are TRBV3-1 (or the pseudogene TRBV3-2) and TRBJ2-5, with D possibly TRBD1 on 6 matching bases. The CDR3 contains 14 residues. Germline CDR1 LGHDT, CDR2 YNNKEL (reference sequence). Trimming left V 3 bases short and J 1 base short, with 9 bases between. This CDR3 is CASSHRGSQETQYF. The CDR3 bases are TGTGCCAGCAGCCACAGGGGCTCCCAAGAGACCCAGTACTTC.